Following are 4 T cell receptor beta chains from one sample sequenced in a study of cytomegalovirus exposure and HLA in healthy donors. Sequenced by immunoSEQ multiplex PCR; TCRdb stores in-frame clones only, minus some. The sample has roughly 90,000 clones, roughly 85% seen once. Sequences were obtained from PBMCs. The receptors were sampled from a man aged 18-30 years in good health and CMV-seropositive.

The chain links TRBV30 to TRBJ1-2; 9 nucleotides agree with TRBD1. Germline loops: CDR1 GTSNPN, CDR2 SVGIG (reference sequence). Losses at the gene ends were 8 bases for V and 4 bases for J; bases not matched to a gene: 5. This CDR3 has 12 amino acids. This chain's CDR3 is CAGGQGAYGYTF. The DNA of the CDR3 is TGTGCCGGGGGACAGGGTGCCTATGGCTACACCTTC.

This clone was counted a single time. The V and J genes are TRBV18 and TRBJ1-1; no clear D. Germline lookup yields CDR1 KGHSH and CDR2 LQKENI. This CDR3 region has 14 residues. The V end was cut by 3 bases, the J end by 2 bases, with 10 bases between. CDR3 region: CASSPLPTNTEAFF. For the CDR3, the DNA is TGTGCCAGCTCACCGCTTCCTACTAACACTGAAGCTTTCTTT.

V usage is TRBV5-1 and J usage is TRBJ1-4, with 8 bases matching TRBD1. The CDR3 contains 14 residues. Germline V gene data show CDR1 as SGHRS and CDR2 as YFSETQ. The J segment lost 6 bases and the V segment lost 4 bases, leaving 5 bases of the junction unmatched. The CDR3 sequence is CASSRGQGHEKLFF. The CDR3 bases are TGCGCCAGCAGCCGCGGACAGGGACATGAAAAACTGTTTTTT.

The V call is TRBV6-1, the J call TRBJ1-3; 7 bases match TRBD1. In germline, CDR1 is MNHNS, CDR2 SASEGT. The V and J ends lost 8 bases and 2 bases, in that order; junction bases with no gene match: 9. CDR3 length: 15 residues. The DNA for the CDR3 is TGTGCCAGCCTTTTGGGGGACAGTGCTGGAAACACCATATATTTT. This sequence encodes CASLLGDSAGNTIYF.